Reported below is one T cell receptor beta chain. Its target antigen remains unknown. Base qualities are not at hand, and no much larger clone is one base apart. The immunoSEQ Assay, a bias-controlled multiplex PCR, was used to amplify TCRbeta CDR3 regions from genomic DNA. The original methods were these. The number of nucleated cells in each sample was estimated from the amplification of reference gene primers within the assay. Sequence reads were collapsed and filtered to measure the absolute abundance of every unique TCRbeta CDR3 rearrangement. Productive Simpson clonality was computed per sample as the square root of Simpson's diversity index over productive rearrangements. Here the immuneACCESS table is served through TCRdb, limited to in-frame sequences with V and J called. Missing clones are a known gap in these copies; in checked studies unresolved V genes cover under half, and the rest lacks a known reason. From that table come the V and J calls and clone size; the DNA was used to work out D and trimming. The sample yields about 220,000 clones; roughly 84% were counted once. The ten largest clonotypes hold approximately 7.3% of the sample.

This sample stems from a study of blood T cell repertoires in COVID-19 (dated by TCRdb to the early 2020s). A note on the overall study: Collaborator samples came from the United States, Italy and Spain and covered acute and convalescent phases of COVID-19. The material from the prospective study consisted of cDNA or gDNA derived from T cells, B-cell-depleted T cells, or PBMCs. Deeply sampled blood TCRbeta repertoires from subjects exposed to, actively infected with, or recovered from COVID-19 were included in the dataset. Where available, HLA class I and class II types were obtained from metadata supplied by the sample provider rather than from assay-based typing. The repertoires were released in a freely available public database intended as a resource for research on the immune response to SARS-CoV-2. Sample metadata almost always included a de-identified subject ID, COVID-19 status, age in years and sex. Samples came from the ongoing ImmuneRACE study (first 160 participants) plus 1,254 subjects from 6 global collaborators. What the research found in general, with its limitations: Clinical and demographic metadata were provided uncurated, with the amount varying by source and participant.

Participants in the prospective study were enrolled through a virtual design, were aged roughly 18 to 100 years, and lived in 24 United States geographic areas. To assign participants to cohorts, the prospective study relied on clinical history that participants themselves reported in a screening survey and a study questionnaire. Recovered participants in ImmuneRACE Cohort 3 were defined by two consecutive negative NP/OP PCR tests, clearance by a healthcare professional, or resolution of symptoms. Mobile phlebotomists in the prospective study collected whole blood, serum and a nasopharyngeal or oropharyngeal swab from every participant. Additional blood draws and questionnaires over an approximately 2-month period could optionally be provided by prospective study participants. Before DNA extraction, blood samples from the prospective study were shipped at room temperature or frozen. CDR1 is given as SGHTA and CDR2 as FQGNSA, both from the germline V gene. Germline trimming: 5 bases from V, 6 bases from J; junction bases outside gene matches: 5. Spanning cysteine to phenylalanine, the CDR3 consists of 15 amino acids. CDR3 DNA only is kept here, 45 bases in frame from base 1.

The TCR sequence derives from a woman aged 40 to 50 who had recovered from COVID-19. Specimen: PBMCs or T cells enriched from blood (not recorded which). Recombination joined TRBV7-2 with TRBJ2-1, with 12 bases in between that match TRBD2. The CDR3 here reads CASSPLAGGSNEQFF. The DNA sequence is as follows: TGTGCCAGCAGCCCACTAGCGGGAGGTAGCAATGAGCAGTTCTTC. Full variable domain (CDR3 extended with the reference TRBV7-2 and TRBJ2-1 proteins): GAGVSQSPSNKVTEKGKDVELRCDPISGHTALYWYRQSLGQGLEFLIYFQGNSAPDKSGLPSDRFSAERTGGSVSTLTIQRTQQEDSAVYLCASSPLAGGSNEQFFGPGTRLTVL.